This T cell receptor beta chain comes out of a study of T cells after yellow fever vaccination. Study summary: Low-cell-number fractions underwent preparation using SMART-Seq v4 Ultra Low Input.

TCRdb used MiXCR to reprocess the 5' RACE reads, holding one entry per CDR3 protein. The sample lists 450,000 to 650,000 distinct CDR3 sequences, roughly 13% occurring once. The germline CDR1 and CDR2 sequences are LNHNV and YYDKDF (reference sequence). The CDR3 is 22 amino acids. Unmatched junction bases numbered 24, after V lost 5 bases and J lost 4 bases. This TCR derives from a man aged 25 to 40 who received the YFV17D yellow fever vaccine. Sequencing used PBMCs, obtained on the day of the yellow fever booster vaccination. The gene calls are TRBV15 and TRBJ1-5; 12 bases agree with TRBD1. This CDR3 reads CATSFVGYPGQGALVENQPQHF. CDR3 in DNA: TGTGCCACCAGCTTTGTGGGGTATCCGGGACAGGGGGCCTTAGTTGAAAATCAGCCCCAGCATTTT.